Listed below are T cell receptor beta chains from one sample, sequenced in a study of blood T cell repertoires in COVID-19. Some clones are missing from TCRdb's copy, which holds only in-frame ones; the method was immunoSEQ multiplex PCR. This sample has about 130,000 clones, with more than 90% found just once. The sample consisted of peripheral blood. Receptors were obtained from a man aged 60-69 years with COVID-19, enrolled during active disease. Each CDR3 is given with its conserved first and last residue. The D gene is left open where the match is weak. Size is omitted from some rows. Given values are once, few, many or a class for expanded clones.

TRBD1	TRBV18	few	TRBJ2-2	TGTGCCAGCTCATCTAACGGACAGGCCACGAACACCGGGGAGCTGTTTTTT	CASSSNGQATNTGELFF
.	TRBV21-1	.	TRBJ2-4	TGTGCCAGCAGCAAATGCCTGGGGACAGGAGGGCTAGCCAAAAACATTCAGTACTTC	CASSKCLGTGGLAKNIQYF
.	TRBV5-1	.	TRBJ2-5	TGCGCCAGCAGTTGGGGGCAGGAGACCCAGTACTTC	CASSWGQETQYF
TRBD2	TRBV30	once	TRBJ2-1	TGTGCCTGGAGTGTGGGGCTAGCGGGAGGTGATGAGCAGTTCTTC	CAWSVGLAGGDEQFF
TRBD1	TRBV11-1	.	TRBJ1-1	TGTGCCAGCAGCCGGACAGGGGGTTTCGAGAAAACTGAAGCTTTCTTT	CASSRTGGFEKTEAFF
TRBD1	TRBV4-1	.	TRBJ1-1	TGCGCCAGCAGCCAAGGACAGGGAGGTAACACTGAAGCTTTCTTT	CASSQGQGGNTEAFF
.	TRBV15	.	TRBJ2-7	TGTGCCACCAGCAGAGGTCGGGGGAGCTCCTACGAGCAGTACTTC	CATSRGRGSSYEQYF
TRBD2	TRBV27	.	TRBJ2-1	TGTGCCAGCAGTCCGACTAGCCCTTCCTACAATGAGCAGTTCTTC	CASSPTSPSYNEQFF
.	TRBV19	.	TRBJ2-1	TGTGCCAGTAGTCTCCGACAGAAGAGCTCCTACAATGAGCAGTTCTTC	CASSLRQKSSYNEQFF
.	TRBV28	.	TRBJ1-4	TGTGCCAGCAGTTTATATCTTAATGAAAAACTGTTTTTT	CASSLYLNEKLFF
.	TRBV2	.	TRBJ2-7	TGTGCCAGCAGTGAAGCGGGACACTCCTACGAGCAGTACTTC	CASSEAGHSYEQYF
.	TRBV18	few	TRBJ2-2	TGTGCCAGCTCACAGGGGGCCGGGGAGCTGTTTTTT	CASSQGAGELFF
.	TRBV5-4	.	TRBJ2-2	TGTGCCAGCAGCTTGAAACTAGACGACGGGGAGCTGTTTTTT	CASSLKLDDGELFF
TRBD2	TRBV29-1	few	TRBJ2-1	TGCAGCGTTGGAGGCGGACTAGCGGGAGTAGGCGAGCAGTTCTTC	CSVGGGLAGVGEQFF
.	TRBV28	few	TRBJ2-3	TGTGCCAGCAGTTCCCCGGGAAGAAGACTCACAGATACGCAGTATTTT	CASSSPGRRLTDTQYF
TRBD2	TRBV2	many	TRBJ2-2	TGTGCCAGCAGTGACCCTTTTAGCGGGAGGGCCGGTAGCACCGGGGAGCTGTTTTTT	CASSDPFSGRAGSTGELFF
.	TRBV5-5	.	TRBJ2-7	TGTGCCAGCAGGGAGGCCTACGAGCAGTACTTC	CASREAYEQYF
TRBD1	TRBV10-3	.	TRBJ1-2	TGTGCCATCAGTGACAATACAGGGGGCTTAGCCACGAACTATGGCTACACCTTC	CAISDNTGGLATNYGYTF
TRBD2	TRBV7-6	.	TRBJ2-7	TGTGCCAGCAGCTTTGGACTAGCGGGAGAATACGAGCAGTACTTC	CASSFGLAGEYEQYF
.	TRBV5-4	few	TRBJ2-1	TGTGCCAGCAGTTTACCGTCTACCCAAGCCAATGAGCAGTTCTTC	CASSLPSTQANEQFF
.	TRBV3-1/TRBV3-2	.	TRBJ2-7	TGTGCCAGCAGCCCCTCGAGGGAGCCTTCCCAGCAGTACTTC	CASSPSREPSQQYF
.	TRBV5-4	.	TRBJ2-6	TGTGCCAGCAGCTTGGCCGGGGTTGGGGCCAACGTCCTGACTTTC	CASSLAGVGANVLTF
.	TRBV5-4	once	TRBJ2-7	TGTGCCAGCAGCTTGTCCTTTTCTGACGAGCAGTACTTC	CASSLSFSDEQYF
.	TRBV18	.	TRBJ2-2	TGTGCCAGCTCTCCTATCCTAGGAGGGAACACCGGGGAGCTGTTTTTT	CASSPILGGNTGELFF
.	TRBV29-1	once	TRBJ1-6	TGCAGCGCTAGCGAAGGCTCCTATAATTCACCCCTCCACTTT	CSASEGSYNSPLHF
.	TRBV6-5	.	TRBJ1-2	TGTGCCAGCAGACACAATGGCTACACCTTC	CASRHNGYTF
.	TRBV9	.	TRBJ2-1	TGTGCCAGCAGCGTAACAGGGAGGGTTGCCTACAATGAGCAGTTCTTC	CASSVTGRVAYNEQFF
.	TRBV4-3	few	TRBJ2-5	TGCGCCAGCAGCCAAGTTTATCCGGAAGGGGTTGGGGAGACCCAGTACTTC	CASSQVYPEGVGETQYF
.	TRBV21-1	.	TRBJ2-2	TGTGCCAGCAGCAAAGACAGGGTAAGGGTTGGGACTAGCGGGTCCACCGGGGAGCTGTTTTTT	CASSKDRVRVGTSGSTGELFF
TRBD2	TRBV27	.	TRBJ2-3	TGTGCCAGCAATACCCAACGGGAGGACACAGATACGCAGTATTTT	CASNTQREDTDTQYF
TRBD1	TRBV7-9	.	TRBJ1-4	TGTGCCAGCAGCTTTGGGACAGTCAATGAAAAACTGTTTTTT	CASSFGTVNEKLFF
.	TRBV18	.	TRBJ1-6	TGTGCCAGCTCACCTTCGATGGGGCCCACAGATTCACCCCTCCACTTT	CASSPSMGPTDSPLHF
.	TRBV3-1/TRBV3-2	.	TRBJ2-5	TGTGCCAGCAGCCGCCTTAGCCCCAACCAAGAGACCCAGTACTTC	CASSRLSPNQETQYF
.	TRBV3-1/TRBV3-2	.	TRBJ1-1	TGTGCCAGCAGCCAACGGTATGAAGCTTTCTTT	CASSQRYEAFF
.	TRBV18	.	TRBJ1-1	TGTGCCAGCTCACCGCGACAGTTAGTGAACACTGAAGCTTTCTTT	CASSPRQLVNTEAFF
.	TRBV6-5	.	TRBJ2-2	TGTGCCAGCAGGCTACCGGGACTCAGCACCGGGGAGCTGTTTTTT	CASRLPGLSTGELFF
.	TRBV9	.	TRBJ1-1	TGTGCCAGCGGAGAACCACTGAACACTGAAGCTTTCTTT	CASGEPLNTEAFF
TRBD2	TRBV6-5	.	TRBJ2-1	TGTGCCAGCAGTTCCCAACTAGCGGGTTTACACAATGAGCAGTTCTTC	CASSSQLAGLHNEQFF
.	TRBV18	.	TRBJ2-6	TGTGCCAGCTCACCATCTGTCTCTGGGGCCAACGTCCTGACTTTC	CASSPSVSGANVLTF